Each of the 9 T cell receptor beta chains below was sequenced from the same sample in a study of blood T cell repertoires in COVID-19 (dated by TCRdb to the early 2020s). To prepare the library, the immunoSEQ multiplex PCR assay was applied. TCRdb limited this immuneACCESS table to in-frame rearrangements with V and J called. A share of clones is missing; checked studies link under half to unresolved V genes, and the rest is unexplained. The sample yields some 230,000 clones; 70% to 85% were counted once. Approximately 1.3% of the sample is held by the ten biggest clonotypes. Sequences were obtained from PBMCs or T cells enriched from blood (not recorded which). Source of these receptors: a middle-aged woman with acute COVID-19.

In DNA, the CDR3 is TGCAGCGTGACGACCCAGGGGGTATGGTATGGCTACACCTTC. Translating it yields CSVTTQGVWYGYTF. The chain uses TRBV29-1 and TRBJ1-2; 7 bases map to TRBD1. This CDR3 has 14 amino acids. V lost 6 bases, J lost 5 bases, and 12 bases stayed unmatched. Germline CDR1 and CDR2: SQVTM and ANQGSEA.

V gene TRBV29-1 combines with J gene TRBJ1-5, with D perhaps TRBD1 (6 bases). The germline V gene has CDR1 SQVTM and CDR2 ANQGSEA. Deletions cut 4 bases from V and 6 bases from J, with 13 bases between. The CDR3 totals 13 residues. CDR3 bases: TGCAGCGTTGCTGTGGGGGCTGGTCAGCCCCAGCATTTT. This encodes CSVAVGAGQPQHF.

The chain carries TRBV9 and TRBJ2-1; TRBD2 agrees at 7 bases. J lost 0 bases, V lost 1 base, and 13 bases had no gene match. The germline CDR1 and CDR2 sequences are SGDLS and YYNGEE. The CDR3 runs 19 residues. The CDR3 protein is CASSVTPGAGGISYNEQFF. The DNA for the CDR3 is TGTGCCAGCAGCGTAACACCCGGGGCCGGGGGGATCTCCTACAATGAGCAGTTCTTC.

This chain links TRBV24-1 with TRBJ1-2; D perhaps matches TRBD1 (6 bases). Trimming pared 1 base from V and 6 bases from J, leaving 11 bases between. The V gene's germline CDR1 is KGHDR and CDR2 SFDVKD. The length of the CDR3 is 14 residues. CDR3: CATSDFGRGHGYTF. The DNA of the CDR3 is TGTGCCACCAGTGATTTCGGCAGGGGACATGGCTACACCTTC.

This clone appeared a single time. This chain uses TRBV15 with TRBJ2-4; TRBD1 might be the D (6 bases). The length of the CDR3 is 17 residues. The germline V gene has CDR1 LNHNV and CDR2 YYDKDF (reference sequence). V lost 5 bases and J lost 2, with 19 bases in between. The CDR3 coding sequence is TGTGCCACCAGCGGGAGTTGGGGGCCTGGGACCAAAAACATTCAGTACTTC. It codes for CATSGSWGPGTKNIQYF.

The rearrangement links TRBV3-1 (or the pseudogene TRBV3-2) to TRBJ2-2, with TRBD2 identical over 8 bases. There are 14 residues in the CDR3. With V trimmed by 4 bases and J by 6 bases, 4 bases remained unmatched. Germline V lookup: CDR1 LGHDT, CDR2 YNNKEL (reference sequence). The CDR3 nucleotides are TGTGCCAGCAGCCCCGGACTAGCCCCCGGGGAGCTGTTTTTT. This translates into CASSPGLAPGELFF.

The chain employs TRBV18 and TRBJ1-4, with 9 bases lining up with TRBD1. The V gene end was trimmed by 5 bases and the J gene end by 6 bases; junction bases not matched to a gene: 1. CDR1 KGHSH and CDR2 LQKENI come from the germline V gene. This CDR3 has 13 residues. CDR3: CASSWDRDEKLFF. In nucleotides, the CDR3 is TGTGCCAGCTCATGGGACAGGGATGAAAAACTGTTTTTT.

V gene TRBV19 combines with J gene TRBJ1-6; D is unresolved. The V end lost 11 bases, the J end lost 7 bases, and 15 bases lay between the germline ends. There are 13 residues in the CDR3. Germline V gene data show CDR1 as LNHDA and CDR2 as SQIVND (reference sequence). The CDR3 DNA is TGTGCCGGCTCGCTAGTTGAGAATTCACCCCTCCACTTT. Its protein is CAGSLVENSPLHF.

The gene calls are TRBV11-3 and TRBJ2-7, with 9 bases that match TRBD2. Germline V gene data show CDR1 as SGHNT and CDR2 as YENEEA. The CDR3 totals 14 residues. The V and J ends lost 1 base and 2 bases, in that order; junction bases with no gene match: 0. CDR3 amino acids: CASSLGTSAYEQYF. CDR3 DNA: TGTGCCAGCAGCTTAGGGACTAGCGCCTACGAGCAGTACTTC. The entire variable domain, with the rest obtained from reference TRBV11-3 and TRBJ2-7, is as follows: EAGVVQSPRYKIIEKKQPVAFWCNPISGHNTLYWYLQNLGQGPELLIRYENEEAVDDSQLPKDRFSAERLKGVDSTLKIQPAELGDSAVYLCASSLGTSAYEQYFGPGTRLTVT.